This paragraph covers one TCR beta chain sequence. Participant reports of clinical history set cohort assignment. From germline, CDR1 is SQVTM and CDR2 ANQGSEA. The V end was cut by 4 bases, the J end by 1 base, with 17 bases between. The CDR3 runs 15 residues. The protocol was immunoSEQ multiplex PCR, while the TCRdb copy is restricted to in-frame clones and leaves out a portion. This sample has about 160,000 clones, with over 75% found just once. This specimen comes from a study of blood T cell repertoires in COVID-19. The sample comprised PBMCs or T cells enriched from blood (not recorded which). This sequence joins TRBV29-1 and TRBJ2-7; D possibly corresponds to TRBD2 (6 bases). This TCR was sampled from a woman aged 40-49 years with acute COVID-19. This chain's CDR3 is CSVGGAAGLSYEQYF. The CDR3 DNA reads as TGCAGCGTTGGAGGTGCAGCGGGCCTTTCCTACGAGCAGTACTTC.